The rows below give T cell receptor beta chains drawn from one sample of a study of CD8 T cells in ankylosing spondylitis. TCRdb reprocessed the 5' RACE reads via MiXCR and lists one record per CDR3 protein. This table has about 230,000 distinct CDR3 sequences, roughly 8.2% appearing once. The material sequenced was blood, either unsorted or a sorted T cell fraction (not recorded which). These receptors came from a female donor with ankylosing spondylitis or in good health (not recorded which). CDR3s include the opening cysteine and the closing phenylalanine or tryptophan. D genes are given only for firm matches. For some rows the clone size is stated as once, few or many, or as a class when expanded; others skip it.

j_gene	v_gene	d_gene	abundance	CDR3aa	CDR3nt
TRBJ2-5	TRBV6-1	NA	many	CASSDPRGKTETQYF	TGTGCCAGCAGTGATCCGAGGGGAAAAACGGAGACCCAGTACTTC
TRBJ2-4	TRBV6-2/TRBV6-3	NA	many	CASSSDRKNIQYF	TGTGCCAGCAGCTCGGACCGAAAAAACATTCAGTACTTC
TRBJ1-3	TRBV5-1	NA	many	CASSSGGLENTIYF	TGCGCCAGCAGCTCAGGAGGGCTCGAAAACACCATATATTTT
TRBJ1-2	TRBV6-5	NA	many	CASSYSQGFYGYTF	TGTGCCAGCAGTTATTCTCAGGGGTTTTATGGCTACACCTTC
TRBJ2-5	TRBV7-9	NA	many	CASSPVAGGVETQYF	TGTGCCAGCAGCCCCGTGGCGGGCGGCGTGGAGACCCAGTACTTC
TRBJ1-3	TRBV29-1	NA	many	CSVEDSHTIYF	TGCAGCGTTGAAGACAGCCACACCATATATTTT
TRBJ1-5	TRBV2	NA	few	CASGRDTSSNQPQHF	TGTGCCAGCGGACGGGACACCTCTAGCAATCAGCCCCAGCATTTT
TRBJ2-1	TRBV20-1	NA	NA	CCAPDFVGNSYNEQFF	TGCTGTGCGCCGGACTTTGTCGGGAACTCCTACAATGAGCAGTTCTTC
TRBJ1-5	TRBV12-3/TRBV12-4	NA	many	CASSHGGGNQPQHF	TGTGCCAGCAGCCATGGGGGGGGTAATCAGCCCCAGCATTTT
TRBJ2-1	TRBV12-3/TRBV12-4	NA	many	CASSSPNEQFF	TGTGCCAGCAGTTCCCCAAATGAGCAGTTCTTC
TRBJ2-1	TRBV20-1	TRBD2	many	CSAGRDYPYNEQFF	TGCAGTGCTGGTCGGGACTACCCCTACAATGAGCAGTTCTTC
TRBJ2-4	TRBV3-1	NA	many	CASPRLGSMAKNIQYF	TGTGCCAGTCCCCGGTTGGGCTCAATGGCCAAAAACATTCAGTACTTC
TRBJ2-2	TRBV4-3	TRBD1	many	CASSLFPTGTGRPNTGELFF	TGCGCCAGCAGCCTTTTTCCAACCGGGACAGGAAGACCCAACACCGGGGAGCTGTTTTTT
TRBJ1-1	TRBV6-2/TRBV6-3	NA	few	CASSYSERGESEAFF	TGTGCCAGCAGTTACTCGGAGAGGGGGGAATCTGAAGCTTTCTTT
TRBJ1-5	TRBV6-2/TRBV6-3	NA	many	CASRLQGPVSNQPQHF	TGTGCCAGCAGACTCCAGGGTCCTGTTAGCAATCAGCCCCAGCATTTT
TRBJ1-5	TRBV28	NA	few	CASSLFRRVASILNQPQHF	TGTGCCAGCAGTTTATTTAGGAGGGTGGCCAGCATATTAAATCAGCCCCAGCATTTT
TRBJ2-1	TRBV5-1	NA	few	CASSLAQGGNSYNEQFF	TGCGCCAGCAGCTTGGCCCAGGGCGGCAACTCCTACAATGAGCAGTTCTTC
TRBJ2-7	TRBV7-2	TRBD2	NA	CASSSAGSSYEQYF	TGTGCCAGCAGCTCAGCGGGGAGCTCCTACGAGCAGTACTTC
TRBJ2-3	TRBV7-9	NA	many	CASSSSGMRTDTQYF	TGTGCCAGCAGCTCCTCCGGGATGAGGACAGATACGCAGTATTTT
TRBJ2-7	TRBV5-1	TRBD1	many	CASSSGQVYSYEQYF	TGCGCCAGCAGTTCGGGACAGGTATACTCCTACGAGCAGTACTTC
TRBJ2-1	TRBV12-3/TRBV12-4	TRBD2	many	CASSLNPRLAGEQFF	TGTGCCAGCAGTTTAAACCCGAGACTAGCTGGGGAGCAGTTCTTC
TRBJ1-2	TRBV12-3/TRBV12-4	NA	many	CASSLSGSGSYGYTF	TGTGCCAGCAGTTTATCCGGTTCGGGCAGCTATGGCTACACCTTC
TRBJ2-7	TRBV27	TRBD1	few	CASSLLGQGFSEQYF	TGTGCCAGCAGTTTATTGGGACAGGGGTTCTCCGAGCAGTACTTC
TRBJ2-2	TRBV12-3/TRBV12-4	NA	many	CASSIDLSGAGELFF	TGTGCCAGCAGTATCGACTTGAGCGGAGCCGGGGAGCTGTTTTTT
TRBJ2-7	TRBV6-2/TRBV6-3	NA	many	CASSPHSYEQYF	TGTGCCAGCAGCCCTCATTCCTACGAGCAGTACTTC
TRBJ1-6	TRBV27	TRBD1	many	CASSSGTVSSYNSPLHF	TGTGCCAGCAGTTCCGGGACAGTGAGCTCCTATAATTCACCCCTCCACTTT
TRBJ1-1	TRBV29-1	NA	many	CSVAQNTEAFF	TGCAGCGTTGCGCAGAACACTGAAGCTTTCTTT
TRBJ2-2	TRBV15	NA	many	CATLGANTGELFF	TGTGCCACCCTCGGCGCGAACACCGGGGAGCTGTTTTTT
TRBJ1-1	TRBV6-1	NA	many	CASSRGEAFF	TGTGCCAGCAGTAGGGGTGAAGCTTTCTTT
TRBJ2-2	TRBV27	NA	many	CASSLVVPTGELFF	TGTGCCAGCAGTTTAGTCGTGCCCACCGGGGAGCTGTTTTTT
TRBJ2-5	TRBV29-1	NA	many	CSARGLVEETQYF	TGCAGCGCCAGGGGTTTGGTTGAGGAGACCCAGTACTTC
TRBJ2-3	TRBV20-1	TRBD2	many	CSASGLAGAVTQYF	TGCAGTGCTAGTGGGCTAGCGGGGGCCGTTACGCAGTATTTT
TRBJ2-1	TRBV10-3	NA	many	CALSTPGLYEQFF	TGTGCCCTCAGCACCCCGGGGCTCTATGAGCAGTTCTTC
TRBJ2-7	TRBV29-1	TRBD1	many	CSASIGQGYEQYF	TGCAGCGCTTCCATTGGACAGGGCTACGAGCAGTACTTC
TRBJ1-3	TRBV18	NA	NA	CASSPRQDHSGNTIYF	TGTGCCAGCTCACCACGACAGGACCACTCTGGAAACACCATATATTTT
TRBJ2-7	TRBV19	TRBD2	few	CASSHSMRLAGDEQYF	TGTGCCAGTAGTCACTCGATGAGGCTAGCGGGAGATGAGCAGTACTTC